The sequence of this T cell receptor (beta chain) was determined in a study of T cells in Graves' hyperthyroidism and ophthalmopathy. This clonotype showed up many times. Regions amplified from RNA transcripts were the TCR beta CDR3 regions. The primer set for the first-round RT-PCR of the TCR CDR3 was HTBI. TCRdb itself ran the multiplex PCR reads through MiXCR, one entry per CDR3 protein. This table holds over 350,000 distinct CDR3 sequences, roughly 14% found once. This clonotype was obtained from a man in his late teens or twenties with Graves' ophthalmopathy. The sequenced sample consisted of blood.

The DNA of the CDR3 is TGTGCCAGCAGCGCTACAGGACAGGGGGCCTACAATGAGCAGTTCTTC. Translation: CASSATGQGAYNEQFF. V is TRBV11-2 and J is TRBJ2-1; 10 bases map to TRBD1. The CDR3 contains 16 residues. V gave up 5 bases and J gave up 2 bases; unmatched junction bases: 6. The V gene's germline CDR1 is SGHAT and CDR2 FQNNGV.